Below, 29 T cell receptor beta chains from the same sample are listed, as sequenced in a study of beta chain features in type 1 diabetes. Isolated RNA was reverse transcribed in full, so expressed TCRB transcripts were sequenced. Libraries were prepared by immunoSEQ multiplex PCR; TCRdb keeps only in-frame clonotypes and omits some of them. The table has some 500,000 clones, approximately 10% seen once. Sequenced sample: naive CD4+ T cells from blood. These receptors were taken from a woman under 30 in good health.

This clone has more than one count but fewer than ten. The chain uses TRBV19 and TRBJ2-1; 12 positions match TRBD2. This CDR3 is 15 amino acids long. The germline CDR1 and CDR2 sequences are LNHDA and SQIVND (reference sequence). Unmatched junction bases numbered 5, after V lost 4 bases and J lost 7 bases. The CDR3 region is CASSTPGTSGNEQFF. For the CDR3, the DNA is TGTGCCAGTAGTACCCCCGGGACTAGCGGGAATGAGCAGTTCTTC. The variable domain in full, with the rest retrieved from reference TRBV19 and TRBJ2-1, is DGGITQSPKYLFRKEGQNVTLSCEQNLNHDAMYWYRQDPGQGLRLIYYSQIVNDFQKGDIAEGYSVSREKKESFPLTVTSAQKNPTAFYLCASSTPGTSGNEQFFGPGTRLTVL.

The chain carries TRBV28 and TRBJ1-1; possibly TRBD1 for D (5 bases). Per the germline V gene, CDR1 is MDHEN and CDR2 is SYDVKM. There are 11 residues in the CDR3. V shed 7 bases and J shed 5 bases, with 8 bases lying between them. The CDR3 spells CASTGNTEAFF. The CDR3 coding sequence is TGTGCCAGCACAGGGAATACTGAAGCTTTCTTT.

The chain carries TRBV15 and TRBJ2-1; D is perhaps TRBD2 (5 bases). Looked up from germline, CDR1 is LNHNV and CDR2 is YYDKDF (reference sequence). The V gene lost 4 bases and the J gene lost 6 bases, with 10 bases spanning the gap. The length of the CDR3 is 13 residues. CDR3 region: CATSIGLVNEQFF. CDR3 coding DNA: TGTGCCACCAGCATCGGACTTGTCAATGAGCAGTTCTTC.

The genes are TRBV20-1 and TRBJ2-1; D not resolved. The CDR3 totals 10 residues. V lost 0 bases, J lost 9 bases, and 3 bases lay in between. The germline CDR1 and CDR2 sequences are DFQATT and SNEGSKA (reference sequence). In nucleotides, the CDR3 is TGCAGTGCTAGAGAAGGTGAGCAGTTCTTC. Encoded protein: CSAREGEQFF.

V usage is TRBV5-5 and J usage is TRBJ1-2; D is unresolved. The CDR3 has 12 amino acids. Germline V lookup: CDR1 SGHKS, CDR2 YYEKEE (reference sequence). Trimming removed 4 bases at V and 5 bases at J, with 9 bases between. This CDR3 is CASSQGGYGYTF. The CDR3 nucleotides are TGTGCCAGCAGCCAAGGAGGTTATGGCTACACCTTC.

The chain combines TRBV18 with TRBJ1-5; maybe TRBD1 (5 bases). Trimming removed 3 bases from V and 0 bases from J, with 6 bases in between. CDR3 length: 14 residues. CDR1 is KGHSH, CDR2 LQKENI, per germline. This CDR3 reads CASSPQGSNQPQHF. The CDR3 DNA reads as TGTGCCAGCTCACCGCAGGGTAGCAATCAGCCCCAGCATTTT.

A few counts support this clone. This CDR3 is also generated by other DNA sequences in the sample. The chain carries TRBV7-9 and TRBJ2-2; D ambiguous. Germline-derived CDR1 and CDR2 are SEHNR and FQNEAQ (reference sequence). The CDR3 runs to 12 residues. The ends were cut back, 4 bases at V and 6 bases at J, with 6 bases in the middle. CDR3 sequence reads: CASSSIAGELFF. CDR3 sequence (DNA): TGTGCCAGCAGCTCCATCGCCGGGGAGCTGTTTTTT.

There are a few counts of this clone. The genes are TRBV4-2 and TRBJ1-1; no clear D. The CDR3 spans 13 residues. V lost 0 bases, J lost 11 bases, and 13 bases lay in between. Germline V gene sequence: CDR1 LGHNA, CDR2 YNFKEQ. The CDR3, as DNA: TGTGCCAGCAGCCAAGATTTGGAGCTCGCGGCTTTCTTT. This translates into CASSQDLELAAFF.

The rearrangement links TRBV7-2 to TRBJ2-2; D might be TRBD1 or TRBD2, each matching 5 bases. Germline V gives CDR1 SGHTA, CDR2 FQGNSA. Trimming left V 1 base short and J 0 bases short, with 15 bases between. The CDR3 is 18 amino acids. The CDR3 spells CASSLVAPGTPNTGELFF. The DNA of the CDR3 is TGTGCCAGCAGCTTAGTAGCCCCTGGGACGCCGAACACCGGGGAGCTGTTTTTT.

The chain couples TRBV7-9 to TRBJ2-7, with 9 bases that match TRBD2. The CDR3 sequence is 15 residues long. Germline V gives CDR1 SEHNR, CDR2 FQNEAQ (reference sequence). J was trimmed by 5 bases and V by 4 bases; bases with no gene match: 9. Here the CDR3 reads CASSSPGGRAHEQYF. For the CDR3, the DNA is TGTGCCAGCAGCTCCCCGGGCGGGAGGGCACACGAGCAGTACTTC.

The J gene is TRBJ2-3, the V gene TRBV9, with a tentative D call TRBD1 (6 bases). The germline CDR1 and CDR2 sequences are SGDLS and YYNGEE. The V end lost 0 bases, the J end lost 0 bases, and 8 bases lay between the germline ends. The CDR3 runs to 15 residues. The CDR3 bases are TGTGCCAGCAGCGTAGGCAGGGGAAGCACAGATACGCAGTATTTT. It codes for CASSVGRGSTDTQYF.

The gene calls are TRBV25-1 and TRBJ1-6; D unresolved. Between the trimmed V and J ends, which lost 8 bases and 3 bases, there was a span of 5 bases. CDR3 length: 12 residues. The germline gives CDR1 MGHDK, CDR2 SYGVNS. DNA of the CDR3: TGTGCCAGCTCCGTCTATAATTCACCCCTCCACTTT. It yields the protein CASSVYNSPLHF. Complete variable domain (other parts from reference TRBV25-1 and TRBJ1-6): EADIYQTPRYLVIGTGKKITLECSQTMGHDKMYWYQQDPGMELHLIHYSYGVNSTEKGDLSSESTVSRIRTEHFPLTLESARPSHTSQYLCASSVYNSPLHFGNGTRLTVT.

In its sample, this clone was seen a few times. CDR3 amino acids: CASSQDYSPGYGYTF. In DNA, the CDR3 is TGTGCCAGCAGCCAAGATTACAGCCCGGGTTATGGCTACACCTTC. This chain connects TRBV14 to TRBJ1-2; D remains unclear. The CDR3 runs 15 residues. Per germline, CDR1 SGHDN and CDR2 FVKESK. V was cut by 0 bases and J by 5 bases, with 13 bases left in between.

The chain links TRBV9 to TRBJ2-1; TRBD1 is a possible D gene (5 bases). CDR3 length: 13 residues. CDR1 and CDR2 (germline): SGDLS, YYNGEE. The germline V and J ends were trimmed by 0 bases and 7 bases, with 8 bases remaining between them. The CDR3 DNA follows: TGTGCCAGCAGCGTAGGGACAATAAATGAGCAGTTCTTC. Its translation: CASSVGTINEQFF.

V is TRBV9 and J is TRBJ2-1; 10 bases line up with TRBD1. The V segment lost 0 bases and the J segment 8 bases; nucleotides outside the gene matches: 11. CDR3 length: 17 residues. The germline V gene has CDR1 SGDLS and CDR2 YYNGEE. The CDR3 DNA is TGTGCCAGCAGCGTAGGAATGGGGGACAGGGGTTTGGATGAGCAGTTCTTC. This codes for CASSVGMGDRGLDEQFF.

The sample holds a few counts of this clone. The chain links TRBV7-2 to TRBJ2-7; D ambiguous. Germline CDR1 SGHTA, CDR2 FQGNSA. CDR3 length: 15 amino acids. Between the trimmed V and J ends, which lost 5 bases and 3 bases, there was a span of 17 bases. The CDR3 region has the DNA TGTGCCAGCAGCATAACGGACGGGTTTAACTACGAGCAGTACGTC. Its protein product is CASSITDGFNYEQYV.

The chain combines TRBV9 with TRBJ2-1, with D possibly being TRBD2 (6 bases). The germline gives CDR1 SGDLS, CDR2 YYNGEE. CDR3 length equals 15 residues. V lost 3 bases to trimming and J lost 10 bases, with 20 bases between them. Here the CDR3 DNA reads TGTGCCAGCAGCGCCCGGGACTTAGCCGAAAGGGAGCAGTTCTTC. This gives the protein CASSARDLAEREQFF.

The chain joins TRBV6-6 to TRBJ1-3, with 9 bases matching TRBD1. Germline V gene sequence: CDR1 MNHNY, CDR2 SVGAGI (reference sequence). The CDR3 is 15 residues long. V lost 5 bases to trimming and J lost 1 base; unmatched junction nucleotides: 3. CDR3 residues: CASSMTGGSGNTIYF. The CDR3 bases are TGTGCCAGCAGTATGACAGGGGGTTCTGGAAACACCATATATTTT.

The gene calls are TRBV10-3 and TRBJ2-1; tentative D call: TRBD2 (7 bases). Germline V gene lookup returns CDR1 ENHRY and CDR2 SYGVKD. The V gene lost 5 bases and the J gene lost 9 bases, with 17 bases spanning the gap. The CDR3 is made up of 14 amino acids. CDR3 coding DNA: TGTGCCATCAGTCCCGGGGGGCCGCCGGGTGAGCAGTTCTTC. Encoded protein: CAISPGGPPGEQFF.

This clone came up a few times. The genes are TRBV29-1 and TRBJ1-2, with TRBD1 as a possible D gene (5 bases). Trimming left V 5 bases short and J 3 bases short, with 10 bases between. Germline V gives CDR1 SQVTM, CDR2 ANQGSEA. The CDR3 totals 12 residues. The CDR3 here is CSVSRVDYGYTF. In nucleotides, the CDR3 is TGCAGCGTTAGCAGGGTAGACTATGGCTACACCTTC. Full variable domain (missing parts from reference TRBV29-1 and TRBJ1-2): SAVISQKPSRDICQRGTSLTIQCQVDSQVTMMFWYRQQPGQSLTLIATANQGSEATYESGFVIDKFPISRPNLTFSTLTVSNMSPEDSSIYLCSVSRVDYGYTFGSGTRLTVV.

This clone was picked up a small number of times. The CDR3 reads CASSPGASTDTQYF. The CDR3 DNA is TGTGCCAGCAGCCCCGGGGCTAGCACAGATACGCAGTATTTT. V and J are TRBV7-3 and TRBJ2-3; D might be TRBD1 or TRBD2, each matching 5 bases. Germline CDR1 SGHTA, CDR2 FQGTGA. This CDR3 is built from 14 residues. Between the trimmed V and J ends, which lost 5 bases and 0 bases, there was a span of 9 bases.

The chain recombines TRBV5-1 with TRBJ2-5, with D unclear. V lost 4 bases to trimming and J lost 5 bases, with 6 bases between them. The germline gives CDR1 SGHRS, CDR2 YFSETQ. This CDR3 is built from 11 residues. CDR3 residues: CASSKEETQYF. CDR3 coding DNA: TGCGCCAGCAGCAAGGAGGAGACCCAGTACTTC. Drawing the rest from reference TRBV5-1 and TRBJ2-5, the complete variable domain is KAGVTQTPRYLIKTRGQQVTLSCSPISGHRSVSWYQQTPGQGLQFLFEYFSETQRNKGNFPGRFSGRQFSNSRSEMNVSTLELGDSALYLCASSKEETQYFGPGTRLLVL.

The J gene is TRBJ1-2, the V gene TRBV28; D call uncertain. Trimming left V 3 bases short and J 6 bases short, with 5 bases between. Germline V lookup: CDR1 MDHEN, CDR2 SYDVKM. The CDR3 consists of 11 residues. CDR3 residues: CASSLFDGYTF. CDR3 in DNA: TGTGCCAGCAGTTTGTTCGATGGCTACACCTTC.

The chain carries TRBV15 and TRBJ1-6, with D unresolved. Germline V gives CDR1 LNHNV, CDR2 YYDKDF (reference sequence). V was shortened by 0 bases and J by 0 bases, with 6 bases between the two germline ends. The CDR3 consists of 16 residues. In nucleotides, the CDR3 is TGTGCCACCAGCAGAGATGGCGGCTCCTATAATTCACCCCTCCACTTT. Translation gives CATSRDGGSYNSPLHF.

The CDR3 loop is CASRGGQPYGYTF. For the CDR3, the DNA is TGTGCCAGCAGGGGCGGACAGCCATATGGCTACACCTTC. The chain is built from TRBV6-5 and TRBJ1-2; D is perhaps TRBD1 (6 bases). Trimming removed 6 bases from V and 5 bases from J, with 13 bases in between. The germline CDR1 and CDR2 sequences are MNHEY and SVGAGI. The CDR3 is 13 amino acids.

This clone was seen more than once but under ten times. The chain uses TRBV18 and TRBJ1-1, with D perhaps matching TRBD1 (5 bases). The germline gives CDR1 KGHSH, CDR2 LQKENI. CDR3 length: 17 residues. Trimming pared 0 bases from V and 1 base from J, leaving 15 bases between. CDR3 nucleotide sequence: TGTGCCAGCTCACCACCGGGGACGCAGGTGGCGAACACTGAAGCTTTCTTT. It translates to CASSPPGTQVANTEAFF.

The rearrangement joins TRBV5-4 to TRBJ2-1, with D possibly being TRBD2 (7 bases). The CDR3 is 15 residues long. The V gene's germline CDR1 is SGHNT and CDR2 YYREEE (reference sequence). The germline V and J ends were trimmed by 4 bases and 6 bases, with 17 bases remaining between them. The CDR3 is CASSLAGASGNEQFF. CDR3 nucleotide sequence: TGTGCCAGCAGCCTGGCGGGGGCCTCTGGCAATGAGCAGTTCTTC.

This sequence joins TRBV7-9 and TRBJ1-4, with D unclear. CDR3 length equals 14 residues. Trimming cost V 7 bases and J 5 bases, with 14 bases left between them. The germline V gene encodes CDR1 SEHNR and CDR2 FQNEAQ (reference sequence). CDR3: CASTRDGGNEKLFF. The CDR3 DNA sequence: TGTGCCAGCACGCGGGATGGAGGGAATGAAAAACTGTTTTTT.

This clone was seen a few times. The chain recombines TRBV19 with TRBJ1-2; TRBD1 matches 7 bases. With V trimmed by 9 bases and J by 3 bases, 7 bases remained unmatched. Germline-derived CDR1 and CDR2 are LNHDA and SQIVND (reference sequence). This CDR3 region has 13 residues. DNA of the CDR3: TGTGCCAGCCGGACAGGATCCCACTATGGCTACACCTTC. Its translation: CASRTGSHYGYTF.